Each of the 9 T cell receptor beta chains below was sequenced from the same sample in a study of shared clonotypes between healthy human individuals. Sequencing was performed with immunoSEQ multiplex PCR; in TCRdb, only in-frame clones are kept and a portion is missing. Seen here are under 2.5 million clones, around 92% observed once, and the top ten hold 0.37%. Sequencing was performed on naive CD4+ T cells from PBMCs. Subset denoted: CD45RA+ positively selected. The receptors were gathered from a man aged 18 to 29 in good health. Some clones in this sample may be carry-over from other donors' samples.

This chain uses TRBV28 with TRBJ1-3, with D perhaps TRBD1 (6 bases). Trimming stripped 7 bases from V and 0 bases from J, with 19 bases between. This CDR3 contains 17 residues. Germline assignment: CDR1 MDHEN and CDR2 SYDVKM. The DNA of the CDR3 is TGTGCCAGCACCACCCCGGGACACCCTAGCTCTGGAAACACCATATATTTT. It is translated as CASTTPGHPSSGNTIYF.

The chain couples TRBV18 to TRBJ2-5; D remains unclear. Trimming left V 2 bases short and J 5 bases short, with 6 bases between. The CDR3 runs 12 residues. Germline V gene data show CDR1 as KGHSH and CDR2 as LQKENI. The CDR3 sequence is CASSPNMETQYF. The CDR3 DNA follows: TGTGCCAGCTCACCAAACATGGAGACCCAGTACTTC.

The J gene is TRBJ1-3, the V gene TRBV4-2; D possibly corresponds to TRBD1 (6 bases). Trimming pared 0 bases from V and 4 bases from J, leaving 16 bases between. Germline V CDR1 and CDR2: LGHNA, YNFKEQ. The CDR3 has 17 residues. Written as DNA, the CDR3 is TGTGCCAGCAGCCAAGATCGTCCACGGGGGCCCGGAAACACCATATATTTT. Translating gives CASSQDRPRGPGNTIYF.

The CDR3 region is CASSSHRASTGELFF. The CDR3 bases are TGTGCCAGCAGCTCACACAGGGCGAGCACCGGGGAGCTGTTTTTT. The V gene is TRBV7-2, the J gene TRBJ2-2; D possibly corresponds to TRBD1 (6 bases). The CDR3 length is 15 residues. Germline V gene sequence: CDR1 SGHTA, CDR2 FQGNSA. Between the trimmed V and J ends, which lost 4 bases and 4 bases, there was a span of 13 bases.

The chain joins TRBV18 to TRBJ2-7; D is uncertain. The germline CDR1 and CDR2 sequences are KGHSH and LQKENI. Trimming removed 0 bases at V and 3 bases at J, with 9 bases between. CDR3 length equals 14 residues. The CDR3 DNA follows: TGTGCCAGCTCACCACCAAACATTGTCTACGAGCAGTACTTC. Translated: CASSPPNIVYEQYF.

The V and J genes are TRBV29-1 and TRBJ2-7; unclear D gene. The germline V gene encodes CDR1 SQVTM and CDR2 ANQGSEA. This CDR3 is 12 amino acids long. Trimming left V 4 bases short and J 1 base short, with 8 bases between. The CDR3 DNA reads TGCAGCGTTGGCAGCCAGTCCTACGAGCAGTACTTC. Its protein product is CSVGSQSYEQYF.

The CDR3 here is CASSPDRLFYGYTF. CDR3 coding DNA: TGCGCCAGCAGCCCCGACAGACTCTTCTATGGCTACACCTTC. The genes are TRBV4-1 and TRBJ1-2, with D possibly TRBD1 on 5 matching bases. The CDR3 runs 14 residues. Between the trimmed V and J ends, which lost 4 bases and 4 bases, there was a span of 13 bases. Germline V gene lookup returns CDR1 MGHRA and CDR2 YSYEKL.

The V call is TRBV7-9, the J call TRBJ2-2; D remains ambiguous. Trimming took off 1 base at V and 3 bases at J, with 12 bases between the two ends. Germline-derived CDR1 and CDR2 are SEHNR and FQNEAQ (reference sequence). The CDR3 consists of 16 residues. CDR3 DNA: TGTGCCAGCAGCTTAGGTCGCGTCCGAGACACCGGGGAGCTGTTTTTT. This codes for CASSLGRVRDTGELFF.

This clone was seen a handful of times. The chain carries TRBV5-1 and TRBJ1-2; D is uncertain. The CDR3 consists of 13 residues. Trimming stripped 1 base from V and 0 bases from J, with 4 bases between. Germline V gene data show CDR1 as SGHRS and CDR2 as YFSETQ. The CDR3 DNA reads TGCGCCAGCAGCTTGAACACTAACTATGGCTACACCTTC. This encodes CASSLNTNYGYTF.